Shown below are 14 T cell receptor beta chains from a single sample sequenced in a study of T cells expressing NK-cell markers. With the 5' RACE reads reprocessed, TCRdb shows one record per CDR3 protein and no DNA. Found here are fewer than 300,000 distinct CDR3 sequences; the top ten clones hold 4% to 5%. The source material was blood T cells: a sorted CD56 or NKG2C T cell subset, CD4+ or CD8+ T cells, or bulk PBMC T cells (not recorded which). The receptors here all came from a woman aged 18 to 75 in good health.

The rearrangement uses TRBV19 and TRBJ2-3; no DNA is available, so the TRBD1 call from TCRdb remains unchecked. Germline-derived CDR1 and CDR2 are LNHDA and SQIVND (reference sequence). The CDR3 sequence is 14 residues long. The CDR3 protein is CASTTGHFTDTQYF.

The rearrangement uses TRBV28 and TRBJ2-7; TCRdb outputs TRBD1, but without DNA this stays unchecked. Germline lookup yields CDR1 MDHEN and CDR2 SYDVKM. This CDR3 has 16 amino acids. CDR3 sequence reads: CASRPPGGRGSYEQYF.

Here the CDR3 reads CASRRDRQGGTEAFF. The chain couples TRBV11-2 to TRBJ1-1; TCRdb proposes TRBD1, but this gene call is untestable without DNA. Germline V gene sequence: CDR1 SGHAT, CDR2 FQNNGV. The CDR3 loop spans 15 amino acids. The whole variable domain, remainder taken from reference TRBV11-2 and TRBJ1-1, is EAGVAQSPRYKIIEKRQSVAFWCNPISGHATLYWYQQILGQGPKLLIQFQNNGVVDDSQLPKDRFSAERLKGVDSTLKIQPAKLEDSAVYLCASRRDRQGGTEAFFGQGTRLTVV.

The V gene is TRBV5-6, the J gene TRBJ2-3; the TCRdb call, TRBD2, lacks DNA for checking. The CDR3 has 15 amino acids. The germline V gene encodes CDR1 SGHDT and CDR2 YYEEEE. CDR3 sequence reads: CASSYRGSGWDTQYF.

The rearrangement uses TRBV29-1 and TRBJ1-1; the TRBD1 assignment by TCRdb is unverifiable without DNA. The V gene's germline CDR1 is SQVTM and CDR2 ANQGSEA. The CDR3 runs 15 residues. CDR3: CSVTGQGTAYTEAFF.

The rearrangement uses TRBV20-1 and TRBJ2-1. CDR1 DFQATT and CDR2 SNEGSKA come from the germline V gene (reference sequence). This CDR3 spans 12 amino acids. CDR3 sequence reads: CSARDSKFKQFF.

The chain links TRBV24-1 to TRBJ2-1. The length of the CDR3 is 14 residues. Germline CDR1 reads KGHDR; CDR2 reads SFDVKD. The CDR3: CATRDGSHYNEQFF.

The gene calls are TRBV12-3 or TRBV12-4 and TRBJ2-7; no DNA is available, so the TRBD1 call from TCRdb remains unchecked. The CDR3 covers 15 residues. This chain's CDR3 is CASSPTDRGTYEQYF.

The V gene is TRBV2, the J gene TRBJ2-2; TCRdb's D gene call, TRBD1, goes unchecked for lack of DNA. Germline CDR1 and CDR2: SNHLY and FYNNEI. This CDR3 comprises 14 residues. CDR3 region: CASRLRENTGELFF.

The CDR3 protein is CSARDHREYNEQFF. This chain links TRBV20-1 with TRBJ2-1; the D gene TCRdb calls, TRBD1, cannot be checked with no DNA. The CDR3 is made up of 14 amino acids. CDR1 is DFQATT and CDR2 is SNEGSKA in the germline V gene (reference sequence).

The rearrangement joins TRBV6-2 or TRBV6-3 to TRBJ2-5. Germline V CDR1 and CDR2: MNHEY, SVGEGT. This CDR3 comprises 13 residues. The CDR3 protein is CASSYRVGWDQYF.

The rearrangement joins TRBV20-1 to TRBJ2-7; TCRdb reports TRBD2, a call that lacks DNA to check it against. From germline, CDR1 is DFQATT and CDR2 SNEGSKA (reference sequence). This CDR3 spans 15 amino acids. The CDR3: CSARFEEGLAGEQYF.

The genes are TRBV5-1 and TRBJ2-3; TCRdb indicates TRBD1, and absent DNA this call remains unverified. The length of the CDR3 is 15 residues. Germline values: CDR1 SGHRS, CDR2 YFSETQ. The CDR3 loop reads CASRAPGQSTDTQYF.

This chain connects TRBV5-6 to TRBJ2-1. The germline gives CDR1 SGHDT, CDR2 YYEEEE. This CDR3 has 13 amino acids. The CDR3 loop is CASSLDLLDEQFF.